The T cell receptor beta chain under discussion was sequenced for a study of blood T cell repertoires in COVID-19. In the study overall: From the United States, Italy and Spain came samples of acute and convalescent COVID-19. Sources were T cells, B-cell-depleted T cells, or PBMCs; the material itself was cDNA or gDNA.

V gave up 8 bases and J gave up 2 bases; unmatched junction bases: 11. Germline CDR1 MNHEY, CDR2 SVGAGI. CDR3 length: 15 residues. This clone has only one observation. Measured with immunoSEQ multiplex PCR; TCRdb has only the in-frame clones, and not every one. The sample records approximately 57,000 clones, roughly four fifths being singletons. The sequenced sample was peripheral blood. This clonotype was obtained from a woman aged 80 or over with acute or convalescent COVID-19. The chain couples TRBV6-5 to TRBJ2-7; TRBD1 agrees at 8 bases. This chain's CDR3 is CASAGQGHPPYEQYF. In nucleotides, the CDR3 is TGTGCCAGCGCCGGACAGGGCCACCCTCCCTACGAGCAGTACTTC.